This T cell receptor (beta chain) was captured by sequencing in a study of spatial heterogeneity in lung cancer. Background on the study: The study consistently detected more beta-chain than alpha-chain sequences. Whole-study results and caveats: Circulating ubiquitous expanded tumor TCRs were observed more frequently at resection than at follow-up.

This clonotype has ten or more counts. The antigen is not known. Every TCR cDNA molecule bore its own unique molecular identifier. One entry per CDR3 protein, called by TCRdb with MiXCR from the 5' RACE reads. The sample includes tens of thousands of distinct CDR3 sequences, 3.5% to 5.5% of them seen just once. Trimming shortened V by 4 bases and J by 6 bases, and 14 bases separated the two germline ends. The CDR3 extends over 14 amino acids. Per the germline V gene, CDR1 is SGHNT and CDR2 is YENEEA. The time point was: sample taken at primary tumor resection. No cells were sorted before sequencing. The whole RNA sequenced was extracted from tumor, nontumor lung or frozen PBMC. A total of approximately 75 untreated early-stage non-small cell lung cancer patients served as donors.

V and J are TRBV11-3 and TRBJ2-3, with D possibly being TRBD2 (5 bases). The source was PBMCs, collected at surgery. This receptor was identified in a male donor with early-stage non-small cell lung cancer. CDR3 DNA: TGTGCCAGCAGCTCCTGGACTGAGGATGATACGCAGTATTTT. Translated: CASSSWTEDDTQYF.